This TCR beta chain appears in the sequencing data of a study of blood T cell repertoires in COVID-19. Study in general: Samples representing acute and convalescent COVID-19 were sourced from the United States, Italy and Spain.

V shed 4 bases, J shed 4 bases, and the junction held 11 bases outside the gene matches. From germline, CDR1 is SGHNT and CDR2 YYREEE (reference sequence). The CDR3 spans 15 residues. Living in 24 US areas, the participants were between roughly 18 and 89 years of age. The table came from immunoSEQ multiplex PCR; TCRdb's copy has only in-frame clones and leaves some out. The sample records about 210,000 clones, over 75% being singletons. The clonotype was recovered from a man aged 25-45 years in a cohort exposed to, infected with or recovered from COVID-19 (not recorded which). The V call is TRBV5-4, the J call TRBJ2-7; 7 bases map to TRBD2. Sequencing used PBMCs or T cells enriched from blood (not recorded which). DNA for the CDR3: TGTGCCAGCAGCCGCCGGACTAGTGCGGGATACGAGCAGTACTTC. It is translated as CASSRRTSAGYEQYF.